The clone carrying this TCR beta chain has only one observation. The data are from a study of blood T cell repertoires in COVID-19. Germline V gene data show CDR1 as DFQATT and CDR2 as SNEGSKA (reference sequence). Between the trimmed V and J ends, which lost 6 bases and 0 bases, there was a span of 9 bases. The CDR3 loop spans 13 amino acids. Sequencing used immunoSEQ multiplex PCR; TCRdb keeps in-frame clones, though not all of them. The repertoire holds around 300,000 clones, with roughly nine tenths as singletons. This chain uses TRBV20-1 with TRBJ1-3; D is unresolved. This clonotype was obtained from a woman in her forties or fifties who had recovered from COVID-19. The material sequenced was PBMCs or T cells enriched from blood (not recorded which). The CDR3 protein is CSASQDSGNTIYF. CDR3 in DNA: TGCAGTGCAAGTCAGGACTCTGGAAACACCATATATTTT.